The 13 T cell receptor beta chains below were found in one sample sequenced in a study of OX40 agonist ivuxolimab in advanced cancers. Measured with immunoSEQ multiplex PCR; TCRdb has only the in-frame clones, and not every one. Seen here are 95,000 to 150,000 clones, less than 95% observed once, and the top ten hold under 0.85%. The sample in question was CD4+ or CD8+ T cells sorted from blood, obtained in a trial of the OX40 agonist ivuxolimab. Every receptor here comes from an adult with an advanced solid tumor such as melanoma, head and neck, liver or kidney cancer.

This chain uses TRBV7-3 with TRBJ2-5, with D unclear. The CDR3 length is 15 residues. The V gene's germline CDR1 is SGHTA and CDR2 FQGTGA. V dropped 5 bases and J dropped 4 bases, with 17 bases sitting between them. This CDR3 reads CASSPTPTLGETQYF. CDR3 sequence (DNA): TGTGCCAGCAGCCCTACCCCTACACTGGGAGAGACCCAGTACTTC.

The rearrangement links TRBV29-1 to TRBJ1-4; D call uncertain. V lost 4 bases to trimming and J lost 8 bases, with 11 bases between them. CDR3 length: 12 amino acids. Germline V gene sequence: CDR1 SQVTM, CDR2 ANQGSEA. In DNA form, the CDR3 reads TGCAGCGTTGGAAGGGAGGACGAAAAACTGTTTTTT. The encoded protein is CSVGREDEKLFF.

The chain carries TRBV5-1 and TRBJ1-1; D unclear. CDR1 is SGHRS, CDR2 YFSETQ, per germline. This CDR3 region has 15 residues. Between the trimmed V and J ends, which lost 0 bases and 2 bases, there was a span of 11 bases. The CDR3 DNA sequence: TGCGCCAGCAGCTTGGATTACAGCAAAAACACTGAAGCTTTCTTT. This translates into CASSLDYSKNTEAFF.

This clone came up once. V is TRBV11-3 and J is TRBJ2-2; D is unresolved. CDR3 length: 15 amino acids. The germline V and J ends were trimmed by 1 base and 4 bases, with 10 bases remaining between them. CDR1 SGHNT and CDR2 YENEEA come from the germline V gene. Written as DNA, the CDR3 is TGTGCCAGCAGCTTAGGAACAGCCAGCACCGGGGAGCTGTTTTTT. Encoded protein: CASSLGTASTGELFF.

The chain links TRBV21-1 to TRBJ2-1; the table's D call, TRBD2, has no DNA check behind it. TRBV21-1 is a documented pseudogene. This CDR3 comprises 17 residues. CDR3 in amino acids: CASSKVLTSGYYNEQFF. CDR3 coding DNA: TGTGCCAGCAGCAAAGTACTGACTAGCGGTTACTACAATGAGCAGTTCTTC.

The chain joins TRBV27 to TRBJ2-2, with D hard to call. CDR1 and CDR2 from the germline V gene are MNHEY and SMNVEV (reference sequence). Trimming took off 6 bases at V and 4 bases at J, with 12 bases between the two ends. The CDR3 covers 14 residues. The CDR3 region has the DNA TGTGCCAGCAGACCCGTTTTGGCCACCGGGGAGCTGTTTTTT. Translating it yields CASRPVLATGELFF.

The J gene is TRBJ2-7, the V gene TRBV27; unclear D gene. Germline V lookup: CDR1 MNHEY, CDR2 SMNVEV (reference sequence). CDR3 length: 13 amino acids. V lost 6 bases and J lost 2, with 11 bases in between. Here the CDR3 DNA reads TGTGCCAGCAGCTTCACAGTTCCCTACGAGCAGTACTTC. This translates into CASSFTVPYEQYF.

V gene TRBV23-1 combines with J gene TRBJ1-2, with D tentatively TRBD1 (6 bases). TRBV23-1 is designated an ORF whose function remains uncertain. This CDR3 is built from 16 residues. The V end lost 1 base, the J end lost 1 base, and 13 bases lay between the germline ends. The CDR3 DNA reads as TGCGCCAGCAGTCAATGGTGGGGGGACATTAACTATGGCTACACCTTC. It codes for CASSQWWGDINYGYTF.

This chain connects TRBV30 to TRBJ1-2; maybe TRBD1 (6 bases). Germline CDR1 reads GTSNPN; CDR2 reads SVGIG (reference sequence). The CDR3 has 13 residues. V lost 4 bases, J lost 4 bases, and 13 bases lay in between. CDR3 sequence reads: CAWIAGVTYGYTF. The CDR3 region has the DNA TGTGCCTGGATTGCAGGGGTTACCTATGGCTACACCTTC.

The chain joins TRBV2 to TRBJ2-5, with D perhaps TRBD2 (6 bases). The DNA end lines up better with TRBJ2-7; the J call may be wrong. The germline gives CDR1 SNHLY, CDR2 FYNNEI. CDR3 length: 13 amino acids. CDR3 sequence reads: CASSLDGGYEQYF. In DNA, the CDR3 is TGTGCCAGCAGTTTGGACGGGGGCTACGAGCAGTACTTC.

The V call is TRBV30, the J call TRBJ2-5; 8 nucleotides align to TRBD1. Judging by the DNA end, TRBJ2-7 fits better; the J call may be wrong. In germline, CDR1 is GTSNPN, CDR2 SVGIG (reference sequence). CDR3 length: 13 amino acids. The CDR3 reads CAWWEDRVHEQYF. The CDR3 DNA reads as TGTGCCTGGTGGGAGGACAGGGTCCACGAGCAGTACTTC.

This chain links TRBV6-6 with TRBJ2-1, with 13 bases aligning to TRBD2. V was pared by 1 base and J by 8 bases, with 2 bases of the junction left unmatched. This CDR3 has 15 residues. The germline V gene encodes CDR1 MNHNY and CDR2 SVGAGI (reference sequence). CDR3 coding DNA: TGTGCCAGCAGTTACTGGACTAGCGGGAGCGATGAGCAGTTCTTC. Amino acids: CASSYWTSGSDEQFF.

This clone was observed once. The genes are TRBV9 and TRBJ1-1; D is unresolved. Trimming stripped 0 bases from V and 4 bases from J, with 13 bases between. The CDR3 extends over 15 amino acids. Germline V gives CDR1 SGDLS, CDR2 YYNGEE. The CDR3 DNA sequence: TGTGCCAGCAGCGTAGGTTCAGGTACGGGCACTGAAGCTTTCTTT. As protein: CASSVGSGTGTEAFF. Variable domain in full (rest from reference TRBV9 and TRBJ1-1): DSGVTQTPKHLITATGQRVTLRCSPRSGDLSVYWYQQSLDQGLQFLIQYYNGEERAKGNILERFSAQQFPDLHSELNLSSLELGDSALYFCASSVGSGTGTEAFFGQGTRLTVV.